This entry features one TCR beta chain sequence. Its antigen is as yet unknown. The entry originates in a study of OX40 agonist ivuxolimab in advanced cancers. Overall study context: Participants, roughly 81% male, averaged around 60 years of age, ranging from about 20 to 79. Study results and caveats: At doses 0.1 to 3.0 mg/kg, CD4+ and CD8+ clones expanded.

TCRdb's copy holds only in-frame clones and misses some; the assay was immunoSEQ multiplex PCR. Counted here are 20,000 to 25,000 clones, 88% occurring once; the ten biggest clones make up approximately 12%. The source material was CD4+ or CD8+ T cells sorted from blood, sampled in a trial of the OX40 agonist ivuxolimab. This receptor was taken from an adult with an advanced solid tumor such as melanoma, head and neck, liver or kidney cancer.

CDR3 nucleotides: TGTGCCAGCAGCTTCCGGGACGCCCCCCGGGAGCAGTACTTC. Residues: CASSFRDAPREQYF. The genes are TRBV5-4 and TRBJ2-7, with D perhaps being TRBD1 or TRBD2 (5 bases each). Trimming took 2 bases from V and 7 from J, leaving 16 bases between them. The CDR3 covers 14 residues. Germline V gene sequence: CDR1 SGHNT, CDR2 YYREEE (reference sequence).